The T cell receptor (beta chain) under discussion was sequenced for a study of long-term antiretroviral therapy in people with HIV. Background on the study: Samples from the earliest time points predate the 2015 immediate-ART recommendation by about a decade.

Version v3.0 of the immunoSEQ assay was performed at survey level. The repertoire was sequenced with immunoSEQ multiplex PCR; TCRdb's copy has only in-frame clones and lacks some. The table includes tens of thousands of clones, around 84% detected once. Note on this clone: The antigen is not known.

Study-wide results and limits: Clones showing expansion before ART dominated the repertoire at all time points. Repertoires from HIV showed CDR3 length ranges narrower than those of controls.

The CDR3 is made up of 14 amino acids. V lost 4 bases to trimming and J lost 8 bases, with 17 bases between them. Germline V gene sequence: CDR1 LGHNA, CDR2 YNFKEQ. The TCR was taken from a man aged 18 to 29 with HIV. The J gene is TRBJ1-2, the V gene TRBV4-2; D gene uncertain. The sample here was unsorted PBMCs, taken 0.1 years before starting antiretroviral therapy. The CDR3 protein is CASSPYSFEGGYTF. CDR3 sequence (DNA): TGTGCCAGCAGCCCATACTCCTTCGAGGGAGGCTACACCTTC.